The 12 T cell receptor beta chains below come from one sample, sequenced in a study of T cells in Graves' hyperthyroidism and ophthalmopathy. The CDR3 regions of TCR beta were amplified from RNA transcripts. Researchers ran a first-round RT-PCR on the TCR CDR3 using the HTBI primer set. TCRdb analysed the multiplex PCR reads with MiXCR anew, one entry per CDR3 protein. The data show 550,000 to 700,000 distinct CDR3 sequences, 35% to 55% seen once. The specimen was peripheral blood or thyroid tissue (not recorded which). All receptors come from an adult woman with Graves' disease, either hyperthyroidism or ophthalmopathy (not recorded which).

Regarding this clonotype: One junction end does not reproduce the germline sequence, and a read error may be involved. The chain recombines TRBV29-1 with TRBJ1-2; D might be TRBD1 (6 bases). This CDR3 has 11 residues. CDR1 SQVTM and CDR2 ANQGSEA come from the germline V gene. CDR3 loop: CSALGGRDNHF. The CDR3 nucleotides are TGCAGCGCCCTCGGTGGAAGGGACAACCACTTC.

The sample holds many counts of this clonotype. The chain has TRBV24-1 and TRBJ2-3, with D maybe TRBD2 (6 bases). The CDR3 length is 15 residues. Germline V CDR1 and CDR2: KGHDR, SFDVKD. Trimming removed 7 bases from V and 3 bases from J, with 16 bases in between. Here the CDR3 DNA reads TGTGCCACCAGGAGGTCGCGGGGTGAAACAGATACGCAGTATTTT. It yields the protein CATRRSRGETDTQYF.

The CDR3 DNA is TGTGCCATCAGTGAGATGGGGATCGGCGAGACCCAGTACTTC. This encodes CAISEMGIGETQYF. The gene calls are TRBV10-3 and TRBJ2-5, with unresolved D. V dropped 2 bases and J dropped 5 bases, with 12 bases sitting between them. CDR3 length: 14 residues. Germline V gene sequence: CDR1 ENHRY, CDR2 SYGVKD.

This clonotype was observed a single time. The J gene is TRBJ2-5, the V gene TRBV7-2; 13 bases agree with TRBD2. The junction had 4 bases not matched to a gene; V was cut back by 5 bases and J by 4 bases. The germline gives CDR1 SGHTA, CDR2 FQGNSA. There are 15 residues in the CDR3. The CDR3: CASSQGLAGVETQYF. CDR3 nucleotides: TGTGCCAGCAGCCAAGGACTAGCGGGAGTAGAGACCCAGTACTTC.

This clonotype was counted ten times or more. The chain links TRBV15 to TRBJ2-5, with D possibly matching TRBD2 (6 bases). V dropped 4 bases and J dropped 5 bases, with 17 bases sitting between them. CDR3 length equals 15 residues. CDR1 LNHNV and CDR2 YYDKDF come from the germline V gene (reference sequence). CDR3 region: CATSTTLGLEETQYF. In DNA form, the CDR3 reads TGTGCCACCAGCACCACCCTGGGACTGGAGGAGACCCAGTACTTC.

This clonotype was counted between two and nine times. This chain uses TRBV4-1 with TRBJ1-4; D not certain. The CDR3 is 16 amino acids. V was clipped by 0 bases and J by 13 bases, with 21 bases between them. The germline V gene has CDR1 MGHRA and CDR2 YSYEKL. The CDR3 is CASSQESWGVAGVLFF. CDR3 DNA: TGCGCCAGCAGCCAAGAAAGTTGGGGAGTGGCCGGGGTACTGTTTTTT.

The rearrangement uses TRBV25-1 and TRBJ2-7, with D uncertain. The CDR3 is 12 amino acids. Germline V gives CDR1 MGHDK, CDR2 SYGVNS. V dropped 10 bases and J dropped 4 bases, with 14 bases sitting between them. This chain's CDR3 is CATSPRHYEQYF. Written as DNA, the CDR3 is TGTGCCACCAGCCCCCGCCATTACGAGCAGTACTTC.

There are many counts of this clonotype. The rearrangement uses TRBV12-3 or TRBV12-4 and TRBJ2-5; D unresolved. The CDR3 covers 12 residues. V gave up 5 bases and J gave up 4 bases, with 8 bases separating them. For the CDR3, the DNA is TGTGCCAGCAGTCCCGGCGCAGAGACCCAGTACTTC. Protein: CASSPGAETQYF.

The V and J genes are TRBV29-1 and TRBJ2-7, with TRBD1 matching 7 bases. There are 13 residues in the CDR3. Germline V gene lookup returns CDR1 SQVTM and CDR2 ANQGSEA. Trimming at V came to 7 bases and at J to 1 base, leaving 7 bases not matched to a gene. The CDR3 is CSGITGVSYEQYF. CDR3 coding DNA: TGCAGCGGGATCACAGGGGTTTCCTACGAGCAGTACTTC.

This clonotype has ten or more counts. The chain couples TRBV29-1 to TRBJ2-5; D not certain. Germline V gene sequence: CDR1 SQVTM, CDR2 ANQGSEA. The ends were cut back, 0 bases at V and 2 bases at J, with 7 bases in the middle. CDR3 length: 13 amino acids. CDR3 coding DNA: TGCAGCGTTGAAGATCCGGTACAAGAGACCCAGTACTTC. It translates to CSVEDPVQETQYF.

The chain carries TRBV11-2 and TRBJ2-7; 10 bases fit TRBD1. The germline gives CDR1 SGHAT, CDR2 FQNNGV. The length of the CDR3 is 14 residues. This CDR3 is CHSGPGTGEDEQYF. The CDR3, as DNA: TGTCACAGTGGCCCCGGGACAGGGGAAGACGAGCAGTACTTC.

The CDR3 DNA is TGTGCCATTAGAACAAGTCCTAGTTATGGCTACACCTTC. Translation gives CAIRTSPSYGYTF. The chain recombines TRBV10-3 with TRBJ1-2; D not resolved. From germline, CDR1 is ENHRY and CDR2 SYGVKD. Trimming removed 9 bases at V and 5 bases at J, with 16 bases between. This CDR3 comprises 13 residues.